The 31 T cell receptor beta chains below come from one sample, sequenced in a study of human T cells and chemical hapten exposure. Via MiXCR, TCRdb re-called the RACE reads, giving one row per CDR3 protein. Among 50,000 or so distinct CDR3 sequences listed, roughly 4.1% were seen once. Time point here: healthy volunteer bleed at 2 weeks. RNA extraction used unfractionated whole blood as the source of total RNA. The specimen was whole blood. All receptors come from a human donor in good health. Some clones in this sample may be carry-over from other donors' samples.

This clonotype was detected ten times or more. The V and J genes are TRBV12-3 or TRBV12-4 and TRBJ1-1, with a possible D match to TRBD1 (5 bases). V lost 6 bases and J 4 bases, leaving 12 bases between the germline ends. This CDR3 has 13 amino acids. The CDR3 here is CASSLTVATEAFF. CDR3 nucleotides: TGTGCCAGCAGCCTGACAGTGGCCACTGAAGCTTTCTTT.

V gene TRBV30 combines with J gene TRBJ2-1; the match to TRBD2 covers 8 bases. The germline V gene has CDR1 GTSNPN and CDR2 SVGIG (reference sequence). This CDR3 comprises 15 residues. Trimming took 2 bases from V and 4 from J; bases not matched to a gene: 7. This CDR3 is CAWSMGSGGYNEQFF. Here the CDR3 DNA reads TGTGCCTGGAGTATGGGGAGCGGGGGATACAATGAGCAGTTCTTC.

This clonotype was found many times. V and J are TRBV5-1 and TRBJ2-3; no clear D. The CDR3 spans 14 residues. Between the trimmed V and J ends, which lost 1 base and 3 bases, there was a span of 9 bases. CDR1 SGHRS and CDR2 YFSETQ come from the germline V gene. The CDR3 region has the DNA TGCGCCAGCAGCTTGCTGCGCGGAACAGATACGCAGTATTTT. It specifies CASSLLRGTDTQYF.

This clonotype was found a few times. The rearrangement joins TRBV5-5 to TRBJ2-3; 7 bases fit TRBD2. V lost 1 base, J lost 5 bases, and 4 bases stayed unmatched. This CDR3 region has 14 residues. Germline values: CDR1 SGHKS, CDR2 YYEKEE (reference sequence). CDR3 protein: CASSLIGGGDTQYF. CDR3 sequence (DNA): TGTGCCAGCAGCTTGATTGGGGGGGGAGATACGCAGTATTTT.

This clonotype has a count of ten or more. V usage is TRBV28 and J usage is TRBJ2-1; D is possibly TRBD2 (5 bases). From germline, CDR1 is MDHEN and CDR2 SYDVKM. This CDR3 has 13 amino acids. Trimming shortened V by 6 bases and J by 7 bases, and 13 bases separated the two germline ends. The CDR3 nucleotides are TGTGCCAGCAGCCGGATGAGGGTTAATGAGCAGTTCTTC. It translates to CASSRMRVNEQFF.

This clonotype was observed a few times. The chain is built from TRBV28 and TRBJ2-3; D could derive from TRBD1 or TRBD2 (5 bases each). The CDR3 has 16 amino acids. V was pared by 4 bases and J by 6 bases, with 20 bases between. Looked up from germline, CDR1 is MDHEN and CDR2 is SYDVKM. This chain's CDR3 is CASSSRSPGRDDTQYF. The CDR3 DNA sequence: TGTGCCAGCAGTTCCCGGTCCCCGGGACGGGACGATACGCAGTATTTT.

This clonotype was observed many times. This chain uses TRBV20-1 with TRBJ1-5; perhaps TRBD1 as D (5 bases). V gave up 0 bases and J gave up 3 bases, with 9 bases separating them. Germline-derived CDR1 and CDR2 are DFQATT and SNEGSKA (reference sequence). This CDR3 contains 14 residues. CDR3 nucleotides: TGCAGTGCTAGAGACGGGACCGACAATCAGCCCCAGCATTTT. Translating it yields CSARDGTDNQPQHF.

By its share, this clonotype is medium-sized (0.01 to 0.1%). CDR3 sequence reads: CASLGFTEAFF. CDR3 in DNA: TGTGCCAGCTTGGGGTTCACTGAAGCTTTCTTT. The J gene is TRBJ1-1, the V gene TRBV7-2; D is uncertain. The CDR3 sequence is 11 residues long. The V end lost 8 bases, the J end lost 4 bases, and 8 bases lay between the germline ends. Germline assignment: CDR1 SGHTA and CDR2 FQGNSA.

The chain employs TRBV27 and TRBJ1-6; TRBD1 matches 11 bases. Germline values: CDR1 MNHEY, CDR2 SMNVEV (reference sequence). The CDR3 length is 15 residues. V shed 4 bases, J shed 5 bases, and the junction held 1 base outside the gene matches. The DNA for the CDR3 is TGTGCCAGCAGTTCGGGACAGGGGGATAATTCACCCCTCCACTTT. Its translation is CASSSGQGDNSPLHF.

This clonotype was recorded a few times. The chain combines TRBV27 with TRBJ2-5; tentatively, D is TRBD1 (6 bases). The germline V and J ends were trimmed by 5 bases and 0 bases, with 10 bases remaining between them. Germline V gives CDR1 MNHEY, CDR2 SMNVEV (reference sequence). This CDR3 is 14 amino acids long. For the CDR3, the DNA is TGTGCCAGCAGTCCAACAGGGAACCAAGAGACCCAGTACTTC. This codes for CASSPTGNQETQYF.

The sample holds many counts of this clonotype. One junction end does not reproduce the germline sequence, and a read error may be involved. The J gene is TRBJ2-7, the V gene TRBV2, with D uncertain. This CDR3 comprises 11 residues. Germline V lookup: CDR1 SNHLY, CDR2 FYNNEI. In DNA form, the CDR3 reads TGTGCCAGCAGTGCGGCAGGTAAGCCCGCCTTC. This sequence encodes CASSAAGKPAF.

J is TRBJ2-1 and V is TRBV7-2, with TRBD2 matching 14 bases. CDR1 is SGHTA, CDR2 FQGNSA, per germline. The junction had 9 bases not matched to a gene; V was cut back by 7 bases and J by 7 bases. The CDR3 is 16 amino acids. CDR3 region: CASTFYRLAGGNEQFF. The CDR3 DNA sequence: TGTGCCAGCACCTTCTATCGACTAGCGGGAGGGAATGAGCAGTTCTTC.

This clonotype was recorded many times. The J gene is TRBJ1-5, the V gene TRBV3-1, with TRBD1 as a possible D gene (5 bases). Germline V gives CDR1 LGHDT, CDR2 YNNKEL (reference sequence). The CDR3 extends over 15 amino acids. Trimming took 5 bases from V and 6 from J, leaving 17 bases between them. CDR3 DNA: TGTGCCAGCAGCAGGGGCTCTCGGGCGACTCAGCCCCAGCATTTT. Protein product: CASSRGSRATQPQHF.

This clonotype was detected many times. The chain uses TRBV5-6 and TRBJ2-1; no definite D call. In germline, CDR1 is SGHDT, CDR2 YYEEEE. CDR3 size: 14 residues. Trimming shortened V by 0 bases and J by 2 bases, and 6 bases separated the two germline ends. CDR3 region: CASSLGQAYNEQFF. DNA for the CDR3: TGTGCCAGCAGCTTGGGGCAGGCCTACAATGAGCAGTTCTTC.

This clonotype was seen ten or more times. The CDR3 sequence: CSARDYRGGGQPQHF. CDR3 sequence (DNA): TGCAGTGCTAGGGATTACCGGGGGGGAGGTCAGCCCCAGCATTTT. The rearrangement joins TRBV20-1 to TRBJ1-5; D perhaps matches TRBD1 (5 bases). The germline V gene encodes CDR1 DFQATT and CDR2 SNEGSKA (reference sequence). V was trimmed by 3 bases and J by 6 bases, leaving 18 bases between them. This CDR3 is built from 15 residues.

This clonotype has ten or more counts. The chain joins TRBV2 to TRBJ1-2; 12 nucleotides match TRBD1. Germline V lookup: CDR1 SNHLY, CDR2 FYNNEI. The junction had 3 bases not matched to a gene; V was cut back by 6 bases and J by 4 bases. The CDR3 length is 14 residues. The CDR3 protein is CASRGDRGLYGYTF. The CDR3 DNA follows: TGTGCCAGCAGAGGGGACAGGGGGCTCTATGGCTACACCTTC.

The chain combines TRBV13 with TRBJ1-1; tentatively, D is TRBD1 (5 bases). This CDR3 spans 15 amino acids. V was pared by 5 bases and J by 4 bases, with 17 bases between. Germline CDR1 is PRHDT and CDR2 is FYEKMQ (reference sequence). The CDR3 nucleotides are TGTGCCAGCAGCCCCTTAGGGAGGGGATCCACTGAAGCTTTCTTT. It encodes CASSPLGRGSTEAFF.

On this clonotype itself: Possible read error: a much larger clone is one base away. This chain links TRBV7-8 with TRBJ2-6; perhaps TRBD2 as D (5 bases). Trimming removed 4 bases from V and 4 bases from J, with 17 bases in between. Germline loops: CDR1 SGHVS, CDR2 FQNEAQ. This CDR3 contains 17 residues. The CDR3 DNA follows: TGTGCCAGCAGCTCGACCACCCGCGGGTCCGGGGCCAACGTCCTGACTTTC. This gives the protein CASSSTTRGSGANVLTF.

This clonotype was found many times. This chain joins TRBV10-3 and TRBJ2-7, with 9 bases identical to TRBD2. The CDR3 spans 14 residues. V lost 3 bases, J lost 12 bases, and 12 bases stayed unmatched. Per the germline V gene, CDR1 is ENHRY and CDR2 is SYGVKD. CDR3 bases: TGTGCCATCAGTGAAGGGGCGGGAGGGCCGGCCCTGTACTTC. Translating it yields CAISEGAGGPALYF.

This clonotype has at least ten counts. This chain joins TRBV7-2 and TRBJ2-7, with 7 bases lining up with TRBD1. Trimming at V came to 4 bases and at J to 4 bases, leaving 7 bases not matched to a gene. The germline CDR1 and CDR2 sequences are SGHTA and FQGNSA. This CDR3 comprises 14 residues. CDR3 protein: CASSSRTGHYEQYF. The CDR3 coding sequence is TGTGCCAGCAGCTCGCGGACAGGACATTACGAGCAGTACTTC. Complete variable domain (other parts from reference TRBV7-2 and TRBJ2-7): GAGVSQSPSNKVTEKGKDVELRCDPISGHTALYWYRQSLGQGLEFLIYFQGNSAPDKSGLPSDRFSAERTGGSVSTLTIQRTQQEDSAVYLCASSSRTGHYEQYFGPGTRLTVT.

Worth noting for this clonotype: At one end the junction does not follow the germline gene, possibly because of a read error. The chain combines TRBV23-1 with TRBJ2-7; TRBD1 matches 7 bases. TRBV23-1 is an open reading frame, and its role is uncertain. The CDR3 has 15 residues. In DNA form, the CDR3 reads TGCGCCAGCAGCCAATTAACAGGGGATGGAGGCGAGCAGTACTTC. Protein sequence: CASSQLTGDGGEQYF.

In its sample, this clonotype was seen many times. In nucleotides, the CDR3 is TGTGCCAGCAGTTTGGGGGCGTGGGGACAGGGGCTCGAGATTGACACCTTC. Translation: CASSLGAWGQGLEIDTF. The gene calls are TRBV28 and TRBJ1-2, with 10 bases aligning to TRBD1. This CDR3 comprises 17 residues. CDR1 is MDHEN and CDR2 is SYDVKM in the germline V gene. V gave up 3 bases and J gave up 12 bases; unmatched junction bases: 19.

This clonotype was observed many times. This rearrangement joins TRBV20-1 to TRBJ2-3, with D unclear. V lost 5 bases, J lost 3 bases, and 15 bases lay in between. This CDR3 is built from 14 residues. The germline V gene encodes CDR1 DFQATT and CDR2 SNEGSKA (reference sequence). In DNA form, the CDR3 reads TGCAGTGCTGGTGGTCGAGGTTATACAGATACGCAGTATTTT. Translated: CSAGGRGYTDTQYF.

This clonotype was recorded at least ten times. CDR3 DNA: TGTGCCAGCAGCGGGGGAGGGGAAACCTACGAGCAGTACTTC. Translating gives CASSGGGETYEQYF. The V gene is TRBV7-9, the J gene TRBJ2-7; TRBD2 matches at 7 bases. Germline trimming cut 5 bases from V and 2 bases from J; bases unmatched to any gene: 6. This CDR3 is built from 14 residues. Looked up from germline, CDR1 is SEHNR and CDR2 is FQNEAQ (reference sequence).

This clonotype was seen repeatedly, ten times or more. The chain combines TRBV12-3 or TRBV12-4 with TRBJ2-3; 7 nucleotides align to TRBD2. This CDR3 spans 15 amino acids. The ends lost 2 bases at V and 3 bases at J; junction bases unmatched: 5. CDR3 amino acids: CASSLRSSGTDTQYF. As DNA, the CDR3 is TGTGCCAGCAGTTTAAGGTCTAGCGGAACAGATACGCAGTATTTT.

This clonotype has a handful of counts. This sequence joins TRBV7-3 and TRBJ2-5; TRBD2 matches at 9 bases. The CDR3 extends over 15 amino acids. Germline lookup yields CDR1 SGHTA and CDR2 FQGTGA. J was trimmed by 5 bases and V by 4 bases; bases with no gene match: 8. The CDR3 DNA reads TGTGCCAGCAGCTCCGCGGGAGGGCCGGGGGAGACCCAGTACTTC. Residues: CASSSAGGPGETQYF.

The sample holds a few counts of this clonotype. This sequence joins TRBV6-5 and TRBJ1-1; 9 bases are a match to TRBD1. J was trimmed by 8 bases and V by 4 bases; bases with no gene match: 8. Germline CDR1 MNHEY, CDR2 SVGAGI. The CDR3 consists of 14 residues. The DNA for the CDR3 is TGTGCCAGCAGTTCTGACAGGGGGTTAATCGAAGCTTTCTTT. As protein: CASSSDRGLIEAFF.

In this sample, this clonotype turned up many times. This chain connects TRBV29-1 to TRBJ2-3, with 9 nucleotides matching TRBD1. The CDR3 contains 14 residues. Trimming took 4 bases from V and 4 from J; bases not matched to a gene: 6. Germline V gene data show CDR1 as SQVTM and CDR2 as ANQGSEA. CDR3 amino acids: CSVAGTGIPDTQYF. CDR3 nucleotide sequence: TGCAGCGTTGCCGGGACAGGGATTCCAGATACGCAGTATTTT.

The table lists this clonotype with many counts. The chain couples TRBV10-3 to TRBJ2-7; TRBD1 might be the D (6 bases). Germline assignment: CDR1 ENHRY and CDR2 SYGVKD. The V and J ends lost 6 bases and 6 bases respectively, with 12 bases between them. This CDR3 is built from 12 residues. The CDR3 nucleotides are TGTGCCATCAGCCAGGGGATAGGCGAGCAGTACTTC. Translating it yields CAISQGIGEQYF.

This clonotype was picked up many times. The chain links TRBV6-5 to TRBJ2-7; TRBD2 agrees at 12 bases. CDR1 and CDR2 (germline): MNHEY, SVGAGI. V lost 5 bases, J lost 4 bases, and 6 bases stayed unmatched. The CDR3 runs 15 residues. CDR3 bases: TGTGCCAGCAGTACCCGACTAGCGGGAGAATACGAGCAGTACTTC. Translation gives CASSTRLAGEYEQYF.

This clonotype was detected ten times or more. The chain has TRBV9 and TRBJ1-3, with D unresolved. CDR3 length equals 16 residues. CDR1 is SGDLS, CDR2 YYNGEE, per germline. Between the trimmed V and J ends, which lost 2 bases and 2 bases, there was a span of 14 bases. Here the CDR3 reads CASSVERGAAGNTIYF. CDR3 DNA sequence: TGTGCCAGCAGCGTCGAGCGGGGTGCTGCTGGAAACACCATATATTTT.